Below, one TCR beta chain is given with its context. The data derive from a study of blood T cell repertoires in COVID-19. Study-wide background: Acute-phase and convalescent COVID-19 samples originated in the United States, Italy and Spain. T cells, B-cell-depleted T cells, or PBMCs supplied cDNA or gDNA.

Authors' analysis steps: Amplification with reference gene primers provided the estimates of nucleated cell counts. Clones were sequenced by immunoSEQ multiplex PCR, and TCRdb holds only the in-frame ones, with some missing. From that table come the V and J calls and clone size; the DNA was used to work out D and trimming. The table lists some 150,000 clones, roughly nine tenths of them singletons. The CDR3 extends over 13 amino acids. The V end was cut by 4 bases, the J end by 8 bases, with 12 bases between. The germline V gene has CDR1 SGHTA and CDR2 FQGNSA. Sequencing was done on a sample of peripheral blood. This rearrangement joins TRBV7-2 to TRBJ2-4, with D hard to call. The TCR originated in a woman in her 70s with acute or convalescent COVID-19. Here the CDR3 DNA reads TGTGCCAGCAGCTCGTCGGTGTTCGACATTCAGTACTTC. Protein sequence: CASSSSVFDIQYF. The whole variable domain, remainder taken from reference TRBV7-2 and TRBJ2-4, is GAGVSQSPSNKVTEKGKDVELRCDPISGHTALYWYRQSLGQGLEFLIYFQGNSAPDKSGLPSDRFSAERTGGSVSTLTIQRTQQEDSAVYLCASSSSVFDIQYFGAGTRLSVL.